These T cell receptor beta chains were read from a single sample in a study of blood T cell repertoires in COVID-19. Sequenced by immunoSEQ multiplex PCR; TCRdb stores in-frame clones only, minus some. The sample carries about 300,000 clones, roughly 90% recorded once. The sequenced sample consisted of peripheral blood. The receptors here all came from a man between 18 and 35 years old who had recovered from COVID-19. Each CDR3 is given with its conserved first and last residue. The order of the fields is CDR3 DNA, CDR3 protein, D gene, J gene, clone size, V gene. A D gene is named only where the DNA matches it firmly. Expanded clones get a size class; other rows say once, few or many, or leave the size out.

cdr3_nt: TGTGCCAGCAGCTCCTCTACGAGCTCCTACGAGCAGTACTTC
cdr3_aa: CASSSSTSSYEQYF
d_call: -
j_call: TRBJ2-7
clone_size: -
v_call: TRBV3-1/TRBV3-2

cdr3_nt: TGCGCCAGCCGAAACCCCGGGGGGGCCACTGAAGCTTTCTTT
cdr3_aa: CASRNPGGATEAFF
d_call: -
j_call: TRBJ1-1
clone_size: -
v_call: TRBV5-1

cdr3_nt: TGTGCCAGCAGCTTGGAACAGGGAGACTATGGCTACACCTTC
cdr3_aa: CASSLEQGDYGYTF
d_call: -
j_call: TRBJ1-2
clone_size: -
v_call: TRBV5-8

cdr3_nt: TGTGCCATCAGTGAGCCCCCGGGACAATCACAAGAGACCCAGTACTTC
cdr3_aa: CAISEPPGQSQETQYF
d_call: -
j_call: TRBJ2-5
clone_size: -
v_call: TRBV10-3

cdr3_nt: TGCGCCAGCAGCTTGGGACAGGGAATTAACTATGGCTACACCTTC
cdr3_aa: CASSLGQGINYGYTF
d_call: TRBD1
j_call: TRBJ1-2
clone_size: -
v_call: TRBV5-1

cdr3_nt: TGTGCCAGCAGCGACTGGGGGGACAGGGCGATGAACACTGAAGCTTTCTTT
cdr3_aa: CASSDWGDRAMNTEAFF
d_call: -
j_call: TRBJ1-1
clone_size: once
v_call: TRBV21-1

cdr3_nt: TGCGCCAGCAGCCTGGCCCAGTTCTCCTACAATGAGCAGTTCTTC
cdr3_aa: CASSLAQFSYNEQFF
d_call: -
j_call: TRBJ2-1
clone_size: -
v_call: TRBV5-1

cdr3_nt: TGTGCCAGCAGTTTCTCGTTACAGGGGAACACTGAAGCTTTCTTT
cdr3_aa: CASSFSLQGNTEAFF
d_call: -
j_call: TRBJ1-1
clone_size: -
v_call: TRBV27

cdr3_nt: TGTGCCAGCAGTTACCCGGATCGGGACATATATTTT
cdr3_aa: CASSYPDRDIYF
d_call: -
j_call: TRBJ1-3
clone_size: -
v_call: TRBV6-6

cdr3_nt: TGTGCCAGCAGAGTAGGGAGGAACACTGAAGCTTTCTTT
cdr3_aa: CASRVGRNTEAFF
d_call: -
j_call: TRBJ1-1
clone_size: -
v_call: TRBV2

cdr3_nt: TGTGCCAGCAGCGTTAGCCCTCTCCTGGTGAACAATGAGCAGTTCTTC
cdr3_aa: CASSVSPLLVNNEQFF
d_call: -
j_call: TRBJ2-1
clone_size: -
v_call: TRBV9

cdr3_nt: TGTGCCAGTAGTATAGGGTTAGGGGAAAGCAATCAGCCCCAGCATTTT
cdr3_aa: CASSIGLGESNQPQHF
d_call: -
j_call: TRBJ1-5
clone_size: -
v_call: TRBV19

cdr3_nt: TGTGCCAGCAGTGCCCGGGGGTCTGGAAACACCATATATTTT
cdr3_aa: CASSARGSGNTIYF
d_call: -
j_call: TRBJ1-3
clone_size: -
v_call: TRBV2

cdr3_nt: TGCGCCAGCAGCTTGGGCCTAGCGGCCAACAATGAGCAGTTCTTC
cdr3_aa: CASSLGLAANNEQFF
d_call: TRBD2
j_call: TRBJ2-1
clone_size: -
v_call: TRBV5-1

cdr3_nt: TGCGCCAGCAGCCAAGAGATGCGGCAGGGGGTTGATGAGCAGTTCTTC
cdr3_aa: CASSQEMRQGVDEQFF
d_call: TRBD1
j_call: TRBJ2-1
clone_size: -
v_call: TRBV4-3

cdr3_nt: TGTGCCAGCAGCCAAGGAGGAGCGGGAAGCACAGATACGCAGTATTTT
cdr3_aa: CASSQGGAGSTDTQYF
d_call: TRBD2
j_call: TRBJ2-3
clone_size: -
v_call: TRBV4-2

cdr3_nt: TGCGCCAGCAGCTTGGACGGGAGAGGTGGCTACGAGCAGTACTTC
cdr3_aa: CASSLDGRGGYEQYF
d_call: -
j_call: TRBJ2-7
clone_size: -
v_call: TRBV5-1

cdr3_nt: TGTGCCAGCAGCTTCGACAGGGGGCTAGATGAAAAACTGTTTTTT
cdr3_aa: CASSFDRGLDEKLFF
d_call: TRBD1
j_call: TRBJ1-4
clone_size: -
v_call: TRBV7-2

cdr3_nt: TGTGCCAGTCGACTAGGAACGAACACTGAAGCTTTCTTT
cdr3_aa: CASRLGTNTEAFF
d_call: -
j_call: TRBJ1-1
clone_size: -
v_call: TRBV19

cdr3_nt: TGTGCCAGCAGCTTGGGCGACAGCTCAATCCAAGAGACCCAGTACTTC
cdr3_aa: CASSLGDSSIQETQYF
d_call: -
j_call: TRBJ2-5
clone_size: -
v_call: TRBV5-8

cdr3_nt: TGCGCCAGCAGCGGATTTGGGACGGGAGGTGAAAAACTGTTTTTT
cdr3_aa: CASSGFGTGGEKLFF
d_call: -
j_call: TRBJ1-4
clone_size: -
v_call: TRBV4-1

cdr3_nt: TGCGCCAGCAGGACACTCTCTGGAAACACCATATATTTT
cdr3_aa: CASRTLSGNTIYF
d_call: -
j_call: TRBJ1-3
clone_size: once
v_call: TRBV10-2

cdr3_nt: TGTGCCAGCGGACAGGGGGCTGAAGCTTTCTTT
cdr3_aa: CASGQGAEAFF
d_call: TRBD1
j_call: TRBJ1-1
clone_size: once
v_call: TRBV6-5

cdr3_nt: TGTGCCAGCAGCCAAGTAGCGGGAGGGCCGGGTGATACGCAGTATTTT
cdr3_aa: CASSQVAGGPGDTQYF
d_call: TRBD2
j_call: TRBJ2-3
clone_size: -
v_call: TRBV3-1/TRBV3-2

cdr3_nt: TGTGCCAGCAGATTAAACAGGGACACCGGGGAGCTGTTTTTT
cdr3_aa: CASRLNRDTGELFF
d_call: -
j_call: TRBJ2-2
clone_size: -
v_call: TRBV27

cdr3_nt: TGTGCCAGCCCCAGGACTGGCGGGGAGACGAACACCGGGGAGCTGTTTTTT
cdr3_aa: CASPRTGGETNTGELFF
d_call: -
j_call: TRBJ2-2
clone_size: -
v_call: TRBV18

cdr3_nt: TGTGCCAGCCGACAGGGGCATAGCTCCTACAATGAGCAGTTCTTC
cdr3_aa: CASRQGHSSYNEQFF
d_call: TRBD1
j_call: TRBJ2-1
clone_size: -
v_call: TRBV18

cdr3_nt: TGCGCCAGCAGCCAGGAAACAGGGGCGTACTATGGCTACACCTTC
cdr3_aa: CASSQETGAYYGYTF
d_call: TRBD1
j_call: TRBJ1-2
clone_size: -
v_call: TRBV4-1

cdr3_nt: TGTGCCAGCAGTGAAGTTGAAGCACCATTTGGGCCCCAGCATTTT
cdr3_aa: CASSEVEAPFGPQHF
d_call: -
j_call: TRBJ1-5
clone_size: -
v_call: TRBV2

cdr3_nt: TGTGCCAGCAGCTCGCTAGACAGGGGAATTGGGTACGAGCAGTACTTC
cdr3_aa: CASSSLDRGIGYEQYF
d_call: TRBD1
j_call: TRBJ2-7
clone_size: -
v_call: TRBV11-2

cdr3_nt: TGTGCCAGCAGCCAAGATCTAGCGGGGTACACAGATACGCAGTATTTT
cdr3_aa: CASSQDLAGYTDTQYF
d_call: TRBD2
j_call: TRBJ2-3
clone_size: -
v_call: TRBV4-2

cdr3_nt: TGCGCCAGCAGCCCCACCATCGGACAGGGGACCCTCTATGGCTACACCTTC
cdr3_aa: CASSPTIGQGTLYGYTF
d_call: TRBD1
j_call: TRBJ1-2
clone_size: -
v_call: TRBV5-1

cdr3_nt: TGTGCCAGCAGACCGGCGGGACAGGGGGTCCAGCCCCAGCATTTT
cdr3_aa: CASRPAGQGVQPQHF
d_call: TRBD1
j_call: TRBJ1-5
clone_size: -
v_call: TRBV25-1

cdr3_nt: TGTGCCAGCAGTTACTCGATATTTGGCCCTGAGCAGTTCTTC
cdr3_aa: CASSYSIFGPEQFF
d_call: -
j_call: TRBJ2-1
clone_size: -
v_call: TRBV6-6

cdr3_nt: TGTGCCAGCATCTTCAACCGGGAGGGGGGCACTGAAGCTTTCTTT
cdr3_aa: CASIFNREGGTEAFF
d_call: -
j_call: TRBJ1-1
clone_size: -
v_call: TRBV6-5

cdr3_nt: TGCGCCAGCAGCCAAGAGGCGGGGATGAACACCGGGGAGCTGTTTTTT
cdr3_aa: CASSQEAGMNTGELFF
d_call: -
j_call: TRBJ2-2
clone_size: -
v_call: TRBV4-3

cdr3_nt: TGTGCCAGCTCACCTCGGGATCCCGGGTCAGGAAACACCATATATTTT
cdr3_aa: CASSPRDPGSGNTIYF
d_call: -
j_call: TRBJ1-3
clone_size: -
v_call: TRBV18

cdr3_nt: TGTGCCAGCAACACAGGGGGACAGTATGGCTACACCTTC
cdr3_aa: CASNTGGQYGYTF
d_call: TRBD1
j_call: TRBJ1-2
clone_size: few
v_call: TRBV5-6

cdr3_nt: TGTGCCAGCAGTTCTTGGACAGGGGCCTACGAGCAGTACTTC
cdr3_aa: CASSSWTGAYEQYF
d_call: TRBD1
j_call: TRBJ2-7
clone_size: -
v_call: TRBV6-6

cdr3_nt: TGTGCCAGCAGCTTAGTCGCGGGGCCGCGAGGTGAGCAGTTCTTC
cdr3_aa: CASSLVAGPRGEQFF
d_call: -
j_call: TRBJ2-1
clone_size: -
v_call: TRBV7-9

cdr3_nt: TGTGCCAGTAGTAGGACAGACCGCTACGAGCAGTACTTC
cdr3_aa: CASSRTDRYEQYF
d_call: -
j_call: TRBJ2-7
clone_size: -
v_call: TRBV19

cdr3_nt: TGTGCCAGCTCACCATTCCCAGGGAACGGGGAGCTGTTTTTT
cdr3_aa: CASSPFPGNGELFF
d_call: -
j_call: TRBJ2-2
clone_size: -
v_call: TRBV18

cdr3_nt: TGCGCCAGCAGCCAGGCCCAGGGGGCCGGCTATGGCTACACCTTC
cdr3_aa: CASSQAQGAGYGYTF
d_call: TRBD1
j_call: TRBJ1-2
clone_size: -
v_call: TRBV4-1

cdr3_nt: TGTGCCAGCAGCGTAGAGCTAGCTGGTGAGCAGTTCTTC
cdr3_aa: CASSVELAGEQFF
d_call: -
j_call: TRBJ2-1
clone_size: -
v_call: TRBV9

cdr3_nt: TGTGCCAGCAGCTTGGAGGCTAGCGGAGCCAGGACTAGCACAGATACGCAGTATTTT
cdr3_aa: CASSLEASGARTSTDTQYF
d_call: TRBD2
j_call: TRBJ2-3
clone_size: -
v_call: TRBV11-3

cdr3_nt: TGTGCCAGCAGCACCAAAACGGTCACCCAAGAGACCCAGTACTTC
cdr3_aa: CASSTKTVTQETQYF
d_call: -
j_call: TRBJ2-5
clone_size: -
v_call: TRBV5-4

cdr3_nt: TGTGCCAGCAGTCCGGGACTAGCGGGTAGCACAGATACGCAGTATTTT
cdr3_aa: CASSPGLAGSTDTQYF
d_call: TRBD2
j_call: TRBJ2-3
clone_size: -
v_call: TRBV27

cdr3_nt: TGTGCCACCAGCGCGGGAGGCCCCAACTACAATGAGCAGTTCTTC
cdr3_aa: CATSAGGPNYNEQFF
d_call: TRBD2
j_call: TRBJ2-1
clone_size: -
v_call: TRBV24-1

cdr3_nt: TGTGCCAGCAGCCACAGACTAGCGGGAGAGGGCTCCTACGAGCAGTACTTC
cdr3_aa: CASSHRLAGEGSYEQYF
d_call: TRBD2
j_call: TRBJ2-7
clone_size: -
v_call: TRBV27

cdr3_nt: TGTGCCTCCGGGGGGGGTTTCGGCGGTTGGTCTAACTATGGCTACACCTTC
cdr3_aa: CASGGGFGGWSNYGYTF
d_call: -
j_call: TRBJ1-2
clone_size: -
v_call: TRBV6-4

cdr3_nt: TGTGCCAGCAGCTTAGCGCTGGGGGCAGTACACAACTACGAGCAGTACTTC
cdr3_aa: CASSLALGAVHNYEQYF
d_call: -
j_call: TRBJ2-7
clone_size: -
v_call: TRBV11-2

cdr3_nt: TGTGCCAGCAGCCAATCGCTAGTCAACAACAATGAGCAGTTCTTC
cdr3_aa: CASSQSLVNNNEQFF
d_call: -
j_call: TRBJ2-1
clone_size: -
v_call: TRBV3-1/TRBV3-2

cdr3_nt: TGTGCCAGCAGTTACACGCGGGACAGTTATGGCTACACCTTC
cdr3_aa: CASSYTRDSYGYTF
d_call: TRBD1
j_call: TRBJ1-2
clone_size: -
v_call: TRBV6-5

cdr3_nt: TGTGCCGGTGGGGGCGCCGGAACTGAAGCTTTCTTT
cdr3_aa: CAGGGAGTEAFF
d_call: -
j_call: TRBJ1-1
clone_size: -
v_call: TRBV10-3